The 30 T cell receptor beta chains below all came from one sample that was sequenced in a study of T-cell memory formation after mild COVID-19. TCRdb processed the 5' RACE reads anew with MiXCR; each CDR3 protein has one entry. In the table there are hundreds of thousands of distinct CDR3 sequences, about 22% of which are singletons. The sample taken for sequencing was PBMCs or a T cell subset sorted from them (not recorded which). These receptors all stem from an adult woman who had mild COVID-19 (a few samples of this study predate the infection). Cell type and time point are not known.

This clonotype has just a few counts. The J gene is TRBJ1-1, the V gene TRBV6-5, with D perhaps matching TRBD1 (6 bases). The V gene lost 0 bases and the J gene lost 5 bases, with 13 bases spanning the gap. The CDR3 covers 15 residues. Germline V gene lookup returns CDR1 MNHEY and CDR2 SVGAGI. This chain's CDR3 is CASSYSRGGGTEAFF. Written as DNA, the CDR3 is TGTGCCAGCAGTTACTCGAGAGGGGGGGGGACTGAAGCTTTCTTT.

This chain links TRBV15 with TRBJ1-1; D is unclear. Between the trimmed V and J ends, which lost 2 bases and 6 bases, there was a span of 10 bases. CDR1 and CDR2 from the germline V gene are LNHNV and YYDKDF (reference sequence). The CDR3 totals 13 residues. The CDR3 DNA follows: TGTGCCACCAGCAGATCGTCAGGAGCTGAAGCTTTCTTT. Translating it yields CATSRSSGAEAFF.

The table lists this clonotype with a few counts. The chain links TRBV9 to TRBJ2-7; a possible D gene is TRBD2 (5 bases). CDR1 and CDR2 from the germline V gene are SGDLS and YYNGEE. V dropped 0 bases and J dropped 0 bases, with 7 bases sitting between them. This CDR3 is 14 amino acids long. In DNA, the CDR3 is TGTGCCAGCAGCGTAGATGAGGGCTCCTACGAGCAGTACTTC. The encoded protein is CASSVDEGSYEQYF. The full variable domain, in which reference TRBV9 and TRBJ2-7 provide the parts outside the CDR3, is DSGVTQTPKHLITATGQRVTLRCSPRSGDLSVYWYQQSLDQGLQFLIQYYNGEERAKGNILERFSAQQFPDLHSELNLSSLELGDSALYFCASSVDEGSYEQYFGPGTRLTVT.

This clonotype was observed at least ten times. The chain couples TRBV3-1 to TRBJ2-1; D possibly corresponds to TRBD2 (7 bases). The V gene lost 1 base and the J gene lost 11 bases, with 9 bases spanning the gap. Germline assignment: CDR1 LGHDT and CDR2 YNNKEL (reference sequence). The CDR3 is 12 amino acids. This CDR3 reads CASSQGGGQQFF. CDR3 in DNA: TGTGCCAGCAGCCAAGGGGGGGGGCAGCAGTTCTTC.

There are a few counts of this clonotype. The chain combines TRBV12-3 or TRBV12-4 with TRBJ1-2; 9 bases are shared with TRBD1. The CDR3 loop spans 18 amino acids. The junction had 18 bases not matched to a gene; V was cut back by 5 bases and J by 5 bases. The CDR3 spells CASSGRADTGTGRYGYTF. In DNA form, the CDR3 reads TGTGCCAGCAGTGGTCGAGCGGATACCGGGACAGGGAGATATGGCTACACCTTC.

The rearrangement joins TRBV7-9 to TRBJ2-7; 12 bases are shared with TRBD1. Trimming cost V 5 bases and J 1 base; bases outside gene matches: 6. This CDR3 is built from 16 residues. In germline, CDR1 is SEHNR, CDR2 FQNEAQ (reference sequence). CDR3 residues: CASSRGQGAKSYEQYF. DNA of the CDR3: TGTGCCAGCAGCAGGGGACAGGGGGCAAAGTCCTACGAGCAGTACTTC.

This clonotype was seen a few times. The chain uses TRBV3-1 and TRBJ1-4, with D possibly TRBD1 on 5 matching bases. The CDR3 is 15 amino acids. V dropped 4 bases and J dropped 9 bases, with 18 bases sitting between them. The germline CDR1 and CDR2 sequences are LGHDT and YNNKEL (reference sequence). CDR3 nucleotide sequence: TGTGCCAGCAGCCCTAAGTCGGGGGAATCGAAAAAACTGTTTTTT. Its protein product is CASSPKSGESKKLFF.

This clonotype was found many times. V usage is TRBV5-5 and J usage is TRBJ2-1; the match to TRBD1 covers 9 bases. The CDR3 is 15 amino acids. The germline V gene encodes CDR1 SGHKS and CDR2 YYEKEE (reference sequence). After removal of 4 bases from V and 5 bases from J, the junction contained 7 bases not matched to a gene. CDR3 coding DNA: TGTGCCAGCAGCAGCGCCGGGACAGGGAACAATGAGCAGTTCTTC. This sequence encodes CASSSAGTGNNEQFF.

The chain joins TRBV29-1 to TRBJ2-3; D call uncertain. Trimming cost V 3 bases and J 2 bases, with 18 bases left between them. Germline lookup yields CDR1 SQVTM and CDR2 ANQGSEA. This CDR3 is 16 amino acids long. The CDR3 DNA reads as TGCAGCGTTGAGGGATTAGTCGGTACATCCACAGATACGCAGTATTTT. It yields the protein CSVEGLVGTSTDTQYF.

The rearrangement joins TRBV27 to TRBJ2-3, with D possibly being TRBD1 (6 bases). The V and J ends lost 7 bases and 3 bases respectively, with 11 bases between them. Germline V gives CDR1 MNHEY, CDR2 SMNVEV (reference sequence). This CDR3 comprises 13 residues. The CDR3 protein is CASTPDRTDTQYF. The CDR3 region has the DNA TGTGCCAGCACCCCTGACAGGACAGATACGCAGTATTTT.

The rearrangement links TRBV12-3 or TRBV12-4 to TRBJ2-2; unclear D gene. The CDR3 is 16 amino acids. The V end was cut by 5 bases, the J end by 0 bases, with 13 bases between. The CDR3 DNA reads TGTGCCAGCAGTACACCTCAAGGAGCGAACACCGGGGAGCTGTTTTTT. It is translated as CASSTPQGANTGELFF.

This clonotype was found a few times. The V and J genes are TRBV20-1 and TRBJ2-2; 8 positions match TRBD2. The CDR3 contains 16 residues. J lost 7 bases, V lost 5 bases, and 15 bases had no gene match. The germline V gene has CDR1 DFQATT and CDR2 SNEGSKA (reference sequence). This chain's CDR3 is CSAFPLERESSGELFF. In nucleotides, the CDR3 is TGCAGTGCTTTCCCCCTCGAGCGGGAGAGCAGCGGGGAGCTGTTTTTT.

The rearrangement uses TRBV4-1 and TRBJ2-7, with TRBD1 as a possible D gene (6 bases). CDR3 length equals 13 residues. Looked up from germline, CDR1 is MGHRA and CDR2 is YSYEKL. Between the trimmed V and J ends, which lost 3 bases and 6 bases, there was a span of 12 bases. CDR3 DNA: TGCGCCAGCAGCCACCTCCAGGGGACCGAGCAGTACTTC. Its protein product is CASSHLQGTEQYF.

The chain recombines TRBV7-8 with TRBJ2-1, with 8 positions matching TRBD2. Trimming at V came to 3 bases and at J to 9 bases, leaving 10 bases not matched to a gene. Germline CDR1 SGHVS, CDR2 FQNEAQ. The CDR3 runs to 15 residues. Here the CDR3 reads CASSFTSAGASEQFF. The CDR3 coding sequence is TGTGCCAGCAGCTTTACCTCAGCGGGGGCTAGTGAGCAGTTCTTC.

CDR3 coding DNA: TGCGCCAGCAGCTTCAAGGAGTCTGGGGCCAACGTCCTGACTTTC. Translating it yields CASSFKESGANVLTF. The J gene is TRBJ2-6, the V gene TRBV5-1, with D hard to call. V lost 2 bases, J lost 1 base, and 7 bases lay in between. In germline, CDR1 is SGHRS, CDR2 YFSETQ. The CDR3 covers 15 residues.

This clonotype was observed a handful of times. The CDR3 bases are TGTGCCAGCAGCCGTCCCGGGACAGGCGCAGATACGCAGTATTTT. It codes for CASSRPGTGADTQYF. V and J are TRBV6-2 or TRBV6-3 and TRBJ2-3; 8 nucleotides agree with TRBD1. The CDR3 runs to 15 residues. The germline CDR1 and CDR2 sequences are MNHEY and SVGEGT. Trimming at V came to 6 bases and at J to 4 bases, leaving 9 bases not matched to a gene.

The DNA for the CDR3 is TGCAGCGCCTCAATCGGCGTGCCGACAGTGTATAGCAATCAGCCCCAGCATTTT. The encoded protein is CSASIGVPTVYSNQPQHF. The V call is TRBV29-1, the J call TRBJ1-5; D is perhaps TRBD1 (5 bases). V lost 7 bases, J lost 0 bases, and 25 bases lay in between. The length of the CDR3 is 18 residues. Germline V gene sequence: CDR1 SQVTM, CDR2 ANQGSEA.

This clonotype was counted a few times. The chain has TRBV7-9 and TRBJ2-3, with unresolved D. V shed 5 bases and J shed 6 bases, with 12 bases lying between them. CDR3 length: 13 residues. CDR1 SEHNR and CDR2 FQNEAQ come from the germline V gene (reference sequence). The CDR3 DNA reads TGTGCCAGCAGCCCCCGACAACTGGATACGCAGTATTTT. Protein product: CASSPRQLDTQYF.

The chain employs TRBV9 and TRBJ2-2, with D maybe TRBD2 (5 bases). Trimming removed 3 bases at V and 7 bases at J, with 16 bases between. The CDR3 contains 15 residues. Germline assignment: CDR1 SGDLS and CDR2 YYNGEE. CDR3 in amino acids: CASSEAVGEYGELFF. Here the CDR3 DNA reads TGTGCCAGCAGCGAAGCCGTCGGGGAATACGGGGAGCTGTTTTTT.

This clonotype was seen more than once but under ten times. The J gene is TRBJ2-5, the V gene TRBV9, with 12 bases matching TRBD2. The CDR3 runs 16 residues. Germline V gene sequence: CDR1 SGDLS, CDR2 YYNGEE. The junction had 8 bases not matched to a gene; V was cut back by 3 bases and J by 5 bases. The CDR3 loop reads CASSAKLAGGWETQYF. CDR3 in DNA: TGTGCCAGCAGCGCGAAACTAGCGGGAGGCTGGGAGACCCAGTACTTC.

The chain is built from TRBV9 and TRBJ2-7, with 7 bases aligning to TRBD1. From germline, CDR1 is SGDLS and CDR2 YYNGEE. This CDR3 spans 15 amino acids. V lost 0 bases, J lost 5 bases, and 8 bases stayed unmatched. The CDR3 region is CASSVAATGYHEQYF. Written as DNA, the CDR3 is TGTGCCAGCAGCGTAGCAGCGACAGGGTACCACGAGCAGTACTTC.

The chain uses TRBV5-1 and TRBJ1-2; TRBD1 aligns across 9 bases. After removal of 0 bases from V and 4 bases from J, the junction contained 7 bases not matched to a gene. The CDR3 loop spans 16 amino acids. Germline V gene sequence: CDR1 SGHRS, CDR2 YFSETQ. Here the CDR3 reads CASSLGRQGGFYGYTF. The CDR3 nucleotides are TGCGCCAGCAGCTTGGGTCGACAGGGGGGCTTCTATGGCTACACCTTC.

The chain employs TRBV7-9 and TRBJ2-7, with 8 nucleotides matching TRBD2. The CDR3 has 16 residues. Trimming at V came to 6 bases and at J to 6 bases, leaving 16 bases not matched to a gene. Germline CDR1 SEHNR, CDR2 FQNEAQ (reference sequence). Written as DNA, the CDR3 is TGTGCCAGCAGTCGATCCCAAGATGCAGCGGGAGTCGAGCAGTACTTC. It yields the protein CASSRSQDAAGVEQYF. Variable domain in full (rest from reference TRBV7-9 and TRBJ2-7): DTGVSQNPRHKITKRGQNVTFRCDPISEHNRLYWYRQTLGQGPEFLTYFQNEAQLEKSRLLSDRFSAERPKGSFSTLEIQRTEQGDSAMYLCASSRSQDAAGVEQYFGPGTRLTVT.

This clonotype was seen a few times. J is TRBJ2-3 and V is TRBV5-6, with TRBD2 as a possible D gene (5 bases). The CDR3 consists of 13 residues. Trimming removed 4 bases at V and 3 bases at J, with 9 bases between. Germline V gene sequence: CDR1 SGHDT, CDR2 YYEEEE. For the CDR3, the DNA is TGTGCCAGCAGCGTGGACTTGACAGATACGCAGTATTTT. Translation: CASSVDLTDTQYF.

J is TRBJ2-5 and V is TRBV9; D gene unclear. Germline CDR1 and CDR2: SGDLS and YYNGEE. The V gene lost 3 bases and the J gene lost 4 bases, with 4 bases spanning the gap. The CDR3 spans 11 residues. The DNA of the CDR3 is TGTGCCAGCAGCGACGCAGAGACCCAGTACTTC. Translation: CASSDAETQYF. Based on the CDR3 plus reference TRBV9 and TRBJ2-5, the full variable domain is DSGVTQTPKHLITATGQRVTLRCSPRSGDLSVYWYQQSLDQGLQFLIQYYNGEERAKGNILERFSAQQFPDLHSELNLSSLELGDSALYFCASSDAETQYFGPGTRLLVL.

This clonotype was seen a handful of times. This chain's CDR3 is CASSSSQGMNTEAFF. CDR3 nucleotides: TGCGCCAGCAGCTCCTCTCAGGGAATGAACACTGAAGCTTTCTTT. This chain joins TRBV5-1 and TRBJ1-1; maybe TRBD1 (5 bases). The CDR3 spans 15 residues. The germline V gene has CDR1 SGHRS and CDR2 YFSETQ. The ends were cut back, 3 bases at V and 0 bases at J, with 12 bases in the middle.

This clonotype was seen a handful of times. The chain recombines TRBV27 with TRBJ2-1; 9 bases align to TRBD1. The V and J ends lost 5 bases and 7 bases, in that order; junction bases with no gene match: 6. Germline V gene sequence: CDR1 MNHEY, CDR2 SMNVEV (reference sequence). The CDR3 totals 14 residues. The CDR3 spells CASSVTGGLNEQFF. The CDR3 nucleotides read TGTGCCAGCAGTGTAACAGGGGGCCTAAATGAGCAGTTCTTC.

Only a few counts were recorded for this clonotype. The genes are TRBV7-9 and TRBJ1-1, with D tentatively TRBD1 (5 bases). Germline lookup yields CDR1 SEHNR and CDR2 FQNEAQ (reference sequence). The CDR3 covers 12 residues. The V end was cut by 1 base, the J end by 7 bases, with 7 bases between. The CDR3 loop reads CASSLGDVEAFF. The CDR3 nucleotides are TGTGCCAGCAGCTTAGGGGACGTTGAAGCTTTCTTT.

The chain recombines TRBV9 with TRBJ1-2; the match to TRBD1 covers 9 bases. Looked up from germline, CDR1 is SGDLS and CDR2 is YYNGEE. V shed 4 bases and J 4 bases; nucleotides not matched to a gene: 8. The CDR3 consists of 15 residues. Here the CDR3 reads CASSIAPTGGYGYTF. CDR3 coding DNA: TGTGCCAGCAGCATAGCACCGACAGGGGGCTATGGCTACACCTTC.

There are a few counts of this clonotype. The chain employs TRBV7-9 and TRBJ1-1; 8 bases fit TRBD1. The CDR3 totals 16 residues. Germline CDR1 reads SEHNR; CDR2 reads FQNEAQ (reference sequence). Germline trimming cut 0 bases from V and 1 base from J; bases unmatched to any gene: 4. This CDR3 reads CASSLAFTGGNTEAFF. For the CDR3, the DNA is TGTGCCAGCAGCTTAGCTTTTACAGGGGGGAACACTGAAGCTTTCTTT.